One and the same sample provided the 32 T cell receptor beta chains below, sequenced in a study of cytomegalovirus exposure and HLA in healthy donors. PCR used 60 Vbeta primers and 13 Jbeta primers. TCRdb keeps only in-frame clones here, not all; method: immunoSEQ multiplex PCR. Of 200,000 to 250,000 clones listed, approximately 80% are singletons. The sample taken for sequencing was PBMCs. These receptors were collected from a young man in good health and CMV-seronegative.

This chain connects TRBV2 to TRBJ2-5; 11 positions agree with TRBD2. CDR3 length: 17 residues. V dropped 5 bases and J dropped 5; count of bases not matched to a gene: 13. CDR1 and CDR2 from the germline V gene are SNHLY and FYNNEI. The CDR3 region is CASSLRLAGLPGETQYF. The CDR3 DNA sequence: TGTGCCAGCAGTCTCAGACTAGCGGGGCTTCCGGGGGAGACCCAGTACTTC. Full variable domain (missing parts from reference TRBV2 and TRBJ2-5): EPEVTQTPSHQVTQMGQEVILRCVPISNHLYFYWYRQILGQKVEFLVSFYNNEISEKSEIFDDQFSVERPDGSNFTLKIRSTKLEDSAMYFCASSLRLAGLPGETQYFGPGTRLLVL.

This rearrangement joins TRBV27 to TRBJ2-2; TRBD1 matches at 7 bases. The CDR3 contains 13 residues. Germline V gene sequence: CDR1 MNHEY, CDR2 SMNVEV (reference sequence). The J segment lost 4 bases and the V segment lost 5 bases, leaving 1 base of the junction unmatched. As DNA, the CDR3 is TGTGCCAGCAGTGACAGGGTCACCGGGGAGCTGTTTTTT. Residues: CASSDRVTGELFF.

There are a few counts of this clone. Sequence at one end of the junction differs from germline and may be a read error. J is TRBJ2-5 and V is TRBV5-6, with D possibly TRBD2 on 7 matching bases. The J call could be wrong; TRBJ2-7 is a better fit for the DNA end. CDR1 is SGHDT, CDR2 YYEEEE, per germline. The CDR3 runs 15 residues. The CDR3 DNA follows: TGTGCCAGCAGCTTGGTGACGGGGGGCTCCAACGAGCAGTACTTC. Residues: CASSLVTGGSNEQYF.

The chain carries TRBV2 and TRBJ2-7, with 8 bases aligning to TRBD1. Germline CDR1 reads SNHLY; CDR2 reads FYNNEI. V trimming: 6 bases; J trimming: 3 bases; junction bases outside the gene matches: 10. The CDR3 extends over 15 amino acids. For the CDR3, the DNA is TGTGCCAGCAGCCCAACGACAGGGGTATTCTACGAGCAGTACTTC. As protein: CASSPTTGVFYEQYF.

The chain recombines TRBV9 with TRBJ2-3, with 9 positions matching TRBD2. Germline loops: CDR1 SGDLS, CDR2 YYNGEE. V gave up 4 bases and J gave up 5 bases; unmatched junction bases: 14. CDR3 length: 17 residues. For the CDR3, the DNA is TGTGCCAGCAGCAGAACCGGGACTAGCTCCCAGGGAGATACGCAGTATTTT. It encodes CASSRTGTSSQGDTQYF.

The gene calls are TRBV28 and TRBJ2-7, with 8 bases fitting TRBD1. Unmatched junction bases numbered 6, after V lost 5 bases and J lost 3 bases. In germline, CDR1 is MDHEN, CDR2 SYDVKM. This CDR3 is built from 14 residues. CDR3 region: CASSPGQGGYEQYF. Here the CDR3 DNA reads TGTGCCAGCAGTCCCGGACAGGGAGGCTACGAGCAGTACTTC.

This clone was picked up one time. V and J are TRBV13 and TRBJ2-3; TRBD1 matches 7 bases. The CDR3 has 14 amino acids. V was clipped by 3 bases and J by 2 bases; unmatched bases: 2. CDR1 is PRHDT, CDR2 FYEKMQ, per germline (reference sequence). As DNA, the CDR3 is TGTGCCAGCAGCTTTGGGACAGTCACAGATACGCAGTATTTT. Residues: CASSFGTVTDTQYF.

The chain employs TRBV6-5 and TRBJ2-1; 8 bases map to TRBD1. J gave up 5 bases and V 2 bases, and 2 bases lay outside the gene matches. CDR1 is MNHEY, CDR2 SVGAGI, per germline. The CDR3 is 14 amino acids. CDR3 sequence (DNA): TGTGCCAGCAGTTACGGGACAGGTAACAATGAGCAGTTCTTC. Translation: CASSYGTGNNEQFF.

V and J are TRBV28 and TRBJ1-2, with D perhaps matching TRBD1 (5 bases). The ends were cut back, 2 bases at V and 1 base at J, with 14 bases in the middle. The CDR3 sequence is 16 residues long. Germline-derived CDR1 and CDR2 are MDHEN and SYDVKM. The CDR3 here is CASSLPSWGGNYGYTF. DNA for the CDR3: TGTGCCAGCAGTTTACCTTCTTGGGGGGGTAACTATGGCTACACCTTC.

This rearrangement joins TRBV29-1 to TRBJ2-1, with 11 bases that match TRBD1. From germline, CDR1 is SQVTM and CDR2 ANQGSEA. This CDR3 region has 15 residues. Trimming took 2 bases from V and 6 from J; bases not matched to a gene: 6. The CDR3 sequence: CSVEQGTGGGNEQFF. CDR3 nucleotides: TGCAGCGTTGAACAGGGGACAGGGGGTGGCAATGAGCAGTTCTTC.

This clone showed up just once. CDR3 nucleotides: TGTGCCAGCAGTTACTCGAGCAGGGGGACTGAAGCTTTCTTT. Translating gives CASSYSSRGTEAFF. The chain joins TRBV6-5 to TRBJ1-1; 7 positions agree with TRBD1. Germline-derived CDR1 and CDR2 are MNHEY and SVGAGI. J was trimmed by 5 bases and V by 0 bases; bases with no gene match: 3. The CDR3 is 14 residues long.

The V gene is TRBV5-6, the J gene TRBJ1-5, with D possibly TRBD1 on 5 matching bases. The CDR3 covers 17 residues. From germline, CDR1 is SGHDT and CDR2 YYEEEE. Trimming cost V 0 bases and J 0 bases, with 13 bases left between them. The CDR3 sequence is CASSLGRGTHSNQPQHF. The CDR3 DNA reads as TGTGCCAGCAGCTTGGGACGGGGGACCCATAGCAATCAGCCCCAGCATTTT.

The chain couples TRBV5-1 to TRBJ2-5; D is possibly TRBD2 (6 bases). V was clipped by 4 bases and J by 1 base, with 17 bases between them. Germline loops: CDR1 SGHRS, CDR2 YFSETQ. This CDR3 has 16 residues. The CDR3 DNA reads TGCGCCAGCAGCCAGGGAGGTCGTGGCGGCCAAGAGACCCAGTACTTC. Translation: CASSQGGRGGQETQYF. The entire variable domain, with the rest obtained from reference TRBV5-1 and TRBJ2-5, is as follows: KAGVTQTPRYLIKTRGQQVTLSCSPISGHRSVSWYQQTPGQGLQFLFEYFSETQRNKGNFPGRFSGRQFSNSRSEMNVSTLELGDSALYLCASSQGGRGGQETQYFGPGTRLLVL.

The CDR3 DNA reads as TGCAGCGTTGAACGACAGGACCACAACTCAATCCGCACAGATACGCAGTATTTT. Protein sequence: CSVERQDHNSIRTDTQYF. The gene calls are TRBV29-1 and TRBJ2-3, with a weak D call TRBD1 (6 bases). This CDR3 is 18 amino acids long. In germline, CDR1 is SQVTM, CDR2 ANQGSEA. Trimming took off 2 bases at V and 1 base at J, with 22 bases between the two ends.

This chain uses TRBV5-1 with TRBJ2-7; maybe TRBD1 (6 bases). Trimming stripped 4 bases from V and 2 bases from J, with 13 bases between. Germline lookup yields CDR1 SGHRS and CDR2 YFSETQ. The CDR3 contains 14 residues. The CDR3 sequence: CASSPRTATYEQYF. The DNA for the CDR3 is TGCGCCAGCAGCCCGCGGACAGCTACCTACGAGCAGTACTTC.

The chain employs TRBV2 and TRBJ1-2; no clear D gene. The CDR3 length is 14 residues. The germline gives CDR1 SNHLY, CDR2 FYNNEI. Trimming took off 4 bases at V and 0 bases at J, with 9 bases between the two ends. The CDR3 reads CASSGLTPNYGYTF. CDR3 coding DNA: TGTGCCAGCAGTGGTTTGACACCTAACTATGGCTACACCTTC.

The chain uses TRBV9 and TRBJ2-2, with TRBD2 matching 11 bases. CDR3 length: 15 residues. CDR1 is SGDLS and CDR2 is YYNGEE in the germline V gene. The V and J ends lost 2 bases and 6 bases, in that order; junction bases with no gene match: 3. The CDR3 coding sequence is TGTGCCAGCAGCGTGACTAGCGGGGATGCCGGGGAGCTGTTTTTT. Translating gives CASSVTSGDAGELFF. Together with reference TRBV9 and TRBJ2-2, the CDR3 gives the full variable domain: DSGVTQTPKHLITATGQRVTLRCSPRSGDLSVYWYQQSLDQGLQFLIQYYNGEERAKGNILERFSAQQFPDLHSELNLSSLELGDSALYFCASSVTSGDAGELFFGEGSRLTVL.

The chain joins TRBV6-5 to TRBJ1-2; D is uncertain. The V end was cut by 5 bases, the J end by 3 bases, with 13 bases between. The length of the CDR3 is 14 residues. CDR1 is MNHEY and CDR2 is SVGAGI in the germline V gene. The CDR3 DNA follows: TGTGCCAGCAGTGAGGAGGGAGGCTACTATGGCTACACCTTC. It yields the protein CASSEEGGYYGYTF.

The chain has TRBV7-2 and TRBJ2-1; no firm D call. Germline lookup yields CDR1 SGHTA and CDR2 FQGNSA. Trimming cost V 5 bases and J 0 bases, with 14 bases left between them. CDR3 length: 16 residues. The CDR3 DNA is TGTGCCAGCAGCCCGCTCGGGTTGAGCTCCTACAATGAGCAGTTCTTC. As protein: CASSPLGLSSYNEQFF.

This clone has only one observation. The chain has TRBV5-1 and TRBJ1-2; D possibly corresponds to TRBD1 (5 bases). CDR3 length: 14 amino acids. With 2 bases removed from V and 2 bases from J, the gap between germline ends came to 10 bases. The germline V gene has CDR1 SGHRS and CDR2 YFSETQ. The CDR3 nucleotides are TGCGCCAGCAGCTTAACAGGCCTCAACTATGGCTACACCTTC. It yields the protein CASSLTGLNYGYTF.

V usage is TRBV19 and J usage is TRBJ1-5; perhaps TRBD1 as D (5 bases). Germline assignment: CDR1 LNHDA and CDR2 SQIVND (reference sequence). The V and J ends lost 4 bases and 2 bases respectively, with 18 bases between them. The CDR3 is 17 amino acids. The CDR3, as DNA: TGTGCCAGTAGTACGCTGCATAGGGGTCTGGGCAATCAGCCCCAGCATTTT. It yields the protein CASSTLHRGLGNQPQHF.

This clone showed up just a few times. The chain employs TRBV5-6 and TRBJ1-3, with TRBD1 matching over 7 bases. This CDR3 has 15 amino acids. Germline V gene data show CDR1 as SGHDT and CDR2 as YYEEEE. The V gene end was trimmed by 3 bases and the J gene end by 0 bases; junction bases not matched to a gene: 3. CDR3 region: CASSSGTASGNTIYF. CDR3 nucleotide sequence: TGTGCCAGCAGCTCGGGGACAGCCTCTGGAAACACCATATATTTT.

This rearrangement joins TRBV13 to TRBJ1-1, with a possible D match to TRBD1 (6 bases). The ends were cut back, 0 bases at V and 0 bases at J, with 14 bases in the middle. This CDR3 is built from 17 residues. CDR1 is PRHDT and CDR2 is FYEKMQ in the germline V gene (reference sequence). The CDR3 DNA reads TGTGCCAGCAGCTTAGGCTGGGGGCGGTTAGTGAACACTGAAGCTTTCTTT. Its protein is CASSLGWGRLVNTEAFF.

The chain joins TRBV27 to TRBJ1-5; D ambiguous. The CDR3 has 14 residues. Per the germline V gene, CDR1 is MNHEY and CDR2 is SMNVEV (reference sequence). Trimming removed 5 bases at V and 7 bases at J, with 15 bases between. The CDR3 DNA follows: TGTGCCAGCAGTCCCGGGAGGGTAGAACAGCCCCAGCATTTT. It translates to CASSPGRVEQPQHF.

This clone was recorded once. The chain joins TRBV5-8 to TRBJ2-7; TRBD2 matches 10 bases. The CDR3 is 16 residues long. J was trimmed by 5 bases and V by 2 bases; bases with no gene match: 10. Germline V gene data show CDR1 as SGHTS and CDR2 as YDEGEE. CDR3 protein: CASSFYLAGALDEQYF. The CDR3 DNA follows: TGTGCCAGCAGCTTCTATCTAGCGGGGGCACTGGACGAGCAGTACTTC.

The chain combines TRBV5-6 with TRBJ1-1; 7 positions agree with TRBD1. The germline gives CDR1 SGHDT, CDR2 YYEEEE. The CDR3 covers 16 residues. V lost 1 base and J lost 1; bases outside the gene matches: 7. For the CDR3, the DNA is TGTGCCAGCAGCTTGTATATGGGACAGAGGAACACTGAAGCTTTCTTT. This codes for CASSLYMGQRNTEAFF. Full variable domain (outside the CDR3, taken from reference TRBV5-6 and TRBJ1-1): DAGVTQSPTHLIKTRGQQVTLRCSPKSGHDTVSWYQQALGQGPQFIFQYYEEEERQRGNFPDRFSGHQFPNYSSELNVNALLLGDSALYLCASSLYMGQRNTEAFFGQGTRLTVV.

The chain is built from TRBV15 and TRBJ1-2; no definite D call. Trimming stripped 1 base from V and 4 bases from J, with 16 bases between. The CDR3 has 16 amino acids. Germline V gives CDR1 LNHNV, CDR2 YYDKDF (reference sequence). This CDR3 is CATSRVANSLAYGYTF. The CDR3 coding sequence is TGTGCCACCAGCAGAGTCGCTAACAGCCTCGCCTATGGCTACACCTTC. The whole variable domain, remainder taken from reference TRBV15 and TRBJ1-2, is DAMVIQNPRYQVTQFGKPVTLSCSQTLNHNVMYWYQQKSSQAPKLLFHYYDKDFNNEADTPDNFQSRRPNTSFCFLDIRSPGLGDTAMYLCATSRVANSLAYGYTFGSGTRLTVV.

The V and J genes are TRBV27 and TRBJ2-2; no firm D call. Germline V lookup: CDR1 MNHEY, CDR2 SMNVEV (reference sequence). The CDR3 has 12 amino acids. V shed 2 bases and J shed 7 bases, with 5 bases lying between them. The CDR3 here is CASSLTSGELFF. In DNA, the CDR3 is TGTGCCAGCAGTTTAACCAGCGGGGAGCTGTTTTTT.

The chain links TRBV5-1 to TRBJ2-7; maybe TRBD2 (7 bases). The CDR3 length is 14 residues. The V gene lost 0 bases and the J gene lost 4 bases, with 11 bases spanning the gap. Per germline, CDR1 SGHRS and CDR2 YFSETQ. The CDR3 spells CASSLGGGRYEQYF. CDR3 in DNA: TGCGCCAGCAGCTTGGGGGGGGGCCGTTACGAGCAGTACTTC.

This clone was recorded a few times. This sequence joins TRBV6-6 and TRBJ2-7; 7 nucleotides align to TRBD1. Germline V gene sequence: CDR1 MNHNY, CDR2 SVGAGI (reference sequence). The CDR3 covers 15 residues. Unmatched junction bases numbered 10, after V lost 7 bases and J lost 1 base. CDR3 region: CASTIRQGASYEQYF. CDR3 in DNA: TGTGCCAGCACCATCCGACAGGGCGCATCCTACGAGCAGTACTTC.

The rearrangement joins TRBV6-1 to TRBJ1-4; D may be TRBD1 (5 bases). V gave up 5 bases and J gave up 12 bases, with 16 bases separating them. This CDR3 is built from 13 residues. CDR1 is MNHNS, CDR2 SASEGT, per germline. CDR3 bases: TGTGCCAGCAGTTATGGGGGAGAGCGGGAACTGTTTTTT. As protein: CASSYGGERELFF.

The genes are TRBV6-1 and TRBJ1-6, with 7 positions matching TRBD1. CDR3 length equals 13 residues. The germline V gene encodes CDR1 MNHNS and CDR2 SASEGT. The V segment lost 11 bases and the J segment 6 bases; nucleotides outside the gene matches: 7. The CDR3 is CASQTGLNSPLHF. The DNA of the CDR3 is TGTGCCTCTCAGACAGGGCTTAATTCACCCCTCCACTTT.